Below, 21 T cell receptor beta chains from the same sample are listed, as sequenced in a study of blood T cells in healthy people across ages. Then a second PCR, running about 6 to 12 cycles, was carried out with a sample-barcoded 5' primer and a J-beta primer mix. TCRdb analysed the 5' RACE reads with MiXCR anew, one entry per CDR3 protein. This sample has 710,000 or so distinct CDR3 sequences, with roughly 30% found just once. Material: blood. The receptor set was obtained from a woman of 80 years or more in good health.

This clonotype was found many times. The V gene is TRBV3-1, the J gene TRBJ2-1, with D tentatively TRBD2 (5 bases). This CDR3 spans 14 amino acids. The V end lost 1 base, the J end lost 5 bases, and 9 bases lay between the germline ends. CDR1 LGHDT and CDR2 YNNKEL come from the germline V gene (reference sequence). The CDR3 DNA reads as TGTGCCAGCAGCCAAGTTGGAGGAGACAATGAGCAGTTCTTC. Translation: CASSQVGGDNEQFF.

Only a few counts were recorded for this clonotype. V gene TRBV20-1 combines with J gene TRBJ2-3; D is unresolved. The CDR3 covers 11 residues. CDR1 is DFQATT, CDR2 SNEGSKA, per germline (reference sequence). V was pared by 6 bases and J by 5 bases, with 9 bases between. The CDR3 spells CSAPPRDTQYF. In DNA form, the CDR3 reads TGCAGTGCCCCCCCCAGAGATACGCAGTATTTT.

The J gene is TRBJ1-2, the V gene TRBV20-1; D is uncertain. Trimming left V 0 bases short and J 4 bases short, with 6 bases between. The germline CDR1 and CDR2 sequences are DFQATT and SNEGSKA (reference sequence). CDR3 size: 12 residues. The CDR3 sequence: CSARELVYGYTF. The CDR3 coding sequence is TGCAGTGCTAGAGAATTAGTCTATGGCTACACCTTC.

This clonotype was seen a few times. The chain is built from TRBV5-1 and TRBJ2-7, with 9 bases aligning to TRBD1. The CDR3 is made up of 14 amino acids. J was trimmed by 4 bases and V by 4 bases; bases with no gene match: 6. Germline loops: CDR1 SGHRS, CDR2 YFSETQ. DNA of the CDR3: TGCGCCAGCAGCGCGGGACAGGGTGGGTACGAGCAGTACTTC. Encoded protein: CASSAGQGGYEQYF.

In regard to this clonotype: Since a much larger clone is just one base distant, this may be a read error. The rearrangement joins TRBV6-6 to TRBJ2-5, with TRBD1 identical over 8 bases. This CDR3 spans 15 amino acids. V lost 2 bases to trimming and J lost 11 bases; unmatched junction nucleotides: 13. CDR1 is MNHNY and CDR2 is SVGAGI in the germline V gene (reference sequence). The chain's CDR3 is CASSYVTGAHNEQYF. The CDR3 nucleotides read TGTGCCAGCAGTTACGTGACAGGGGCTCACAATGAGCAGTACTTC.

This clonotype was detected many times. The chain is built from TRBV7-6 and TRBJ2-7; 8 bases line up with TRBD1. Unmatched junction bases numbered 7, after V lost 1 base and J lost 2 bases. This CDR3 has 16 residues. Per germline, CDR1 SGHVS and CDR2 FNYEAQ. The CDR3 coding sequence is TGTGCCAGCAGCTTAGTGTCTGGACAGGGTACCTACGAGCAGTACTTC. It translates to CASSLVSGQGTYEQYF.

This clonotype was seen ten or more times. The V and J genes are TRBV7-9 and TRBJ2-5; weak D call: TRBD2 (5 bases). Per germline, CDR1 SEHNR and CDR2 FQNEAQ (reference sequence). The CDR3 covers 15 residues. V lost 5 bases and J lost 1, with 14 bases in between. Here the CDR3 reads CASSPSRTFQETQYF. CDR3 DNA sequence: TGTGCCAGCAGCCCCTCCCGGACTTTCCAAGAGACCCAGTACTTC.

This clonotype was seen a handful of times. V gene TRBV20-1 combines with J gene TRBJ2-3; D unresolved. Per germline, CDR1 DFQATT and CDR2 SNEGSKA (reference sequence). V was pared by 3 bases and J by 4 bases, with 8 bases between. The CDR3 totals 12 residues. CDR3 sequence reads: CSASTAADTQYF. The CDR3 bases are TGCAGTGCTAGCACGGCGGCAGATACGCAGTATTTT.

This clonotype was detected ten times or more. The gene calls are TRBV10-3 and TRBJ1-2; a possible D gene is TRBD1 (6 bases). V was cut by 2 bases and J by 4 bases, with 11 bases left in between. Germline V gene sequence: CDR1 ENHRY, CDR2 SYGVKD. The CDR3 covers 14 residues. In DNA, the CDR3 is TGTGCCATCAGTGAGAACAGGGTGAGCTATGGCTACACCTTC. It is translated as CAISENRVSYGYTF.

This clonotype was picked up many times. The J gene is TRBJ2-1, the V gene TRBV7-2, with 7 bases fitting TRBD2. In germline, CDR1 is SGHTA, CDR2 FQGNSA. V trimming: 0 bases; J trimming: 5 bases; junction bases outside the gene matches: 7. The CDR3 runs to 16 residues. The CDR3 here is CASSLAPRGGNNEQFF. The CDR3 DNA reads TGTGCCAGCAGCTTAGCGCCTCGGGGAGGGAACAATGAGCAGTTCTTC.

This clonotype has a handful of counts. A much larger clone differs by one base, so this may be a read error. The genes are TRBV7-2 and TRBJ2-1; 10 nucleotides agree with TRBD2. The trim removed 8 bases at V and 6 bases at J, leaving 10 bases unmatched. Germline-derived CDR1 and CDR2 are SGHTA and FQGNSA. This CDR3 spans 15 amino acids. The CDR3 nucleotides are TGTGCCAGCGGGCCTAGCGGGGGTCCCTGCAATGAGCAGTTCTTC. This codes for CASGPSGGPCNEQFF. Variable domain in full (rest from reference TRBV7-2 and TRBJ2-1): GAGVSQSPSNKVTEKGKDVELRCDPISGHTALYWYRQSLGQGLEFLIYFQGNSAPDKSGLPSDRFSAERTGGSVSTLTIQRTQQEDSAVYLCASGPSGGPCNEQFFGPGTRLTVL.

The rearrangement links TRBV9 to TRBJ2-1, with D possibly matching TRBD2 (7 bases). The CDR3 has 15 amino acids. Germline V gives CDR1 SGDLS, CDR2 YYNGEE. The V end was cut by 3 bases, the J end by 7 bases, with 17 bases between. This CDR3 is CASSASGGQGNEQFF. As DNA, the CDR3 is TGTGCCAGCAGCGCATCCGGGGGGCAGGGGAATGAGCAGTTCTTC. Drawing the rest from reference TRBV9 and TRBJ2-1, the complete variable domain is DSGVTQTPKHLITATGQRVTLRCSPRSGDLSVYWYQQSLDQGLQFLIQYYNGEERAKGNILERFSAQQFPDLHSELNLSSLELGDSALYFCASSASGGQGNEQFFGPGTRLTVL.

This sequence joins TRBV7-2 and TRBJ2-6; TRBD2 might be the D (5 bases). The CDR3 has 16 amino acids. Trimming pared 1 base from V and 2 bases from J, leaving 9 bases between. Germline CDR1 SGHTA, CDR2 FQGNSA. The CDR3 DNA follows: TGTGCCAGCAGCTTAGGAGCGGCTACTGGGGCCAACGTCCTGACTTTC. This translates into CASSLGAATGANVLTF.

This clonotype occurred many times. The chain is built from TRBV6-6 and TRBJ2-7; D ambiguous. The CDR3 is 12 amino acids. Germline V CDR1 and CDR2: MNHNY, SVGAGI (reference sequence). V dropped 0 bases and J dropped 5 bases, with 5 bases sitting between them. The CDR3 protein is CASSYSMDEQYF. In nucleotides, the CDR3 is TGTGCCAGCAGTTACTCGATGGACGAGCAGTACTTC.

This clonotype was counted at least ten times. J is TRBJ2-1 and V is TRBV4-1; TRBD1 might be the D (5 bases). Germline V gene sequence: CDR1 MGHRA, CDR2 YSYEKL. Trimming stripped 6 bases from V and 0 bases from J, with 15 bases between. The CDR3 contains 16 residues. The CDR3 protein is CASRNFEGDSYNEQFF. The DNA of the CDR3 is TGCGCCAGCAGGAATTTTGAAGGGGACTCCTACAATGAGCAGTTCTTC.

This clonotype was seen repeatedly, ten times or more. The chain carries TRBV3-1 and TRBJ1-1; possibly TRBD1 for D (5 bases). The CDR3 length is 15 residues. CDR1 LGHDT and CDR2 YNNKEL come from the germline V gene (reference sequence). The V gene lost 5 bases and the J gene lost 6 bases, with 19 bases spanning the gap. The CDR3 loop reads CASSKTLGVFAEAFF. The CDR3 DNA reads TGTGCCAGCAGCAAGACGTTAGGGGTTTTCGCTGAAGCTTTCTTT.

This chain joins TRBV6-1 and TRBJ1-4; the match to TRBD1 covers 9 bases. V was pared by 6 bases and J by 4 bases, with 9 bases of the junction left unmatched. The CDR3 extends over 16 amino acids. The germline CDR1 and CDR2 sequences are MNHNS and SASEGT. The CDR3 sequence: CASRNRDRVLNEKLFF. In DNA, the CDR3 is TGTGCCAGCAGGAACCGGGACAGGGTACTTAATGAAAAACTGTTTTTT.

This clonotype was observed many times. The chain carries TRBV20-1 and TRBJ2-1, with 7 bases lining up with TRBD1. The V gene end was trimmed by 1 base and the J gene end by 3 bases; junction bases not matched to a gene: 3. The CDR3 is 14 residues long. Germline CDR1 and CDR2: DFQATT and SNEGSKA (reference sequence). The CDR3 protein is CSARGDRVYNEQFF. In DNA form, the CDR3 reads TGCAGTGCTAGAGGGGACAGAGTCTACAATGAGCAGTTCTTC.

This clonotype was observed at least ten times. The chain recombines TRBV7-9 with TRBJ1-2; D perhaps matches TRBD1 (5 bases). Germline V gene sequence: CDR1 SEHNR, CDR2 FQNEAQ (reference sequence). The CDR3 runs 15 residues. The germline V and J ends were trimmed by 5 bases and 2 bases, with 15 bases remaining between them. In DNA, the CDR3 is TGTGCCAGCAGCCCGGCGGGGCGCATAAACTATGGCTACACCTTC. Translating it yields CASSPAGRINYGYTF.

In this sample, this clonotype turned up many times. V gene TRBV7-6 combines with J gene TRBJ2-3; D might be TRBD2 (7 bases). From germline, CDR1 is SGHVS and CDR2 FNYEAQ. V lost 1 base to trimming and J lost 3 bases, with 14 bases between them. CDR3 length equals 16 residues. The DNA for the CDR3 is TGTGCCAGCAGCTTAGGTGGGGGGGCCCCAACAGATACGCAGTATTTT. This sequence encodes CASSLGGGAPTDTQYF. The whole variable domain, remainder taken from reference TRBV7-6 and TRBJ2-3, is GAGVSQSPRYKVTKRGQDVALRCDPISGHVSLYWYRQALGQGPEFLTYFNYEAQQDKSGLPNDRFSAERPEGSISTLTIQRTEQRDSAMYRCASSLGGGAPTDTQYFGPGTRLTVL.

This clonotype was observed a few times. V gene TRBV29-1 combines with J gene TRBJ1-2; no reliable D call. Trimming cost V 4 bases and J 8 bases, with 14 bases left between them. The CDR3 is made up of 12 amino acids. Germline-derived CDR1 and CDR2 are SQVTM and ANQGSEA. CDR3 protein: CSVVGSSRGYTF. In nucleotides, the CDR3 is TGCAGCGTTGTCGGGTCCTCCCGGGGCTACACCTTC.